This TCR beta chain was sequenced in a study of blood T cell repertoires in COVID-19. Study-wide background: COVID-19 samples collected from the United States, Italy and Spain covered acute and convalescent phases.

For this clone: Other DNA sequences of this sample code for an identical CDR3.

Per the study methods: Estimation of nucleated cell counts was performed using reference gene primer amplification. Repertoires were generated with immunoSEQ multiplex PCR, while TCRdb's copy carries only in-frame clones and drops some. V, J and clone size are taken as reported in that table, and D and trimming were inferred from the DNA itself. The sample lists 150,000 to 200,000 clones; around 85% were seen once. CDR1 is SGHNT, CDR2 YYREEE, per germline (reference sequence). V lost 1 base and J 6 bases, leaving 8 bases between the germline ends. The CDR3 is made up of 14 amino acids. The rearrangement joins TRBV5-4 to TRBJ1-6; no clear D gene. The clonotype was recovered from a woman aged 55-69 years with acute or convalescent COVID-19. The material sequenced was peripheral blood. DNA for the CDR3: TGTGCCAGCAGCTTGCGGTCTGGTAATTCACCCCTCCACTTT. It yields the protein CASSLRSGNSPLHF. Drawing the rest from reference TRBV5-4 and TRBJ1-6, the complete variable domain is ETGVTQSPTHLIKTRGQQVTLRCSSQSGHNTVSWYQQALGQGPQFIFQYYREEENGRGNFPPRFSGLQFPNYSSELNVNALELDDSALYLCASSLRSGNSPLHFGNGTRLTVT.